Following are 9 T cell receptor beta chains from one sample sequenced in a study of T cell repertoires in cytomegalovirus infection. MiXCR was run by TCRdb on the reads, yielding one entry per CDR3 protein. The sample consists of 400,000 or so distinct CDR3 sequences, 15% to 20% of them appearing once. The sequenced material came from PBMCs. Receptors originate from a human donor in good health (CMV status not recorded). Some clones in this sample may be carry-over from other donors' samples.

The V gene is TRBV20-1, the J gene TRBJ2-1; 8 bases are a match to TRBD2. The CDR3 covers 16 residues. Germline V CDR1 and CDR2: DFQATT, SNEGSKA (reference sequence). With 2 bases clipped from V and 2 bases from J, the junction kept 8 bases outside the gene matches. DNA for the CDR3: TGCAGTGCTAGAACGGGGGGGGCGGTCCCCTACAATGAGCAGTTCTTC. It is translated as CSARTGGAVPYNEQFF.

The V and J genes are TRBV7-3 and TRBJ2-5; either TRBD1 or TRBD2 may supply D (5 bases each). Germline values: CDR1 SGHTA, CDR2 FQGTGA. The CDR3 is made up of 13 amino acids. Between the trimmed V and J ends, which lost 2 bases and 5 bases, there was a span of 9 bases. The DNA for the CDR3 is TGTGCCAGCAGCTTACGAGGGGACGAGACCCAGTACTTC. Protein product: CASSLRGDETQYF.

The CDR3 nucleotides read TGTGCCAGCAGACTGGGGACTAGCGGGAGGTTTTCCTACAATGAGCAGTTCTTC. Encoded protein: CASRLGTSGRFSYNEQFF. V is TRBV6-1 and J is TRBJ2-1, with 15 positions matching TRBD2. V was pared by 6 bases and J by 1 base, with 7 bases of the junction left unmatched. CDR1 MNHNS and CDR2 SASEGT come from the germline V gene. The CDR3 contains 18 residues.

In its sample, this clonotype was seen many times. CDR3 region: CASSPRGRGAYEQYF. CDR3 nucleotides: TGTGCCAGCAGCCCTAGGGGCAGGGGGGCCTACGAGCAGTACTTC. This chain connects TRBV7-6 to TRBJ2-7; D possibly corresponds to TRBD1 (7 bases). The V end lost 5 bases, the J end lost 2 bases, and 16 bases lay between the germline ends. CDR3 length: 15 amino acids. Looked up from germline, CDR1 is SGHVS and CDR2 is FNYEAQ.

This clonotype appeared many times. V gene TRBV7-2 combines with J gene TRBJ2-3; 10 nucleotides agree with TRBD2. In germline, CDR1 is SGHTA, CDR2 FQGNSA. This CDR3 has 19 amino acids. The V gene end was trimmed by 6 bases and the J gene end by 0 bases; junction bases not matched to a gene: 15. In DNA, the CDR3 is TGTGCCAGCAGTTCCTCCAAGGGACTAGCGACCCTTAGCACAGATACGCAGTATTTT. Its translation: CASSSSKGLATLSTDTQYF.

This clonotype was detected a few times. Germline is not matched at one junction end, which may reflect a read error. The chain employs TRBV27 and TRBJ2-1; the D call may be TRBD1 or TRBD2 (5 bases each). Germline-derived CDR1 and CDR2 are MNHEY and SMNVEV (reference sequence). The CDR3 consists of 12 residues. CDR3 protein: CASNPQRKRTIF. CDR3 DNA: TGTGCCAGCAACCCCCAAAGAAAGCGGACAATCTTC.

The chain uses TRBV5-5 and TRBJ2-5; 11 nucleotides line up with TRBD2. Germline trimming cut 0 bases from V and 1 base from J; bases unmatched to any gene: 8. The CDR3 consists of 18 residues. Germline CDR1 and CDR2: SGHKS and YYEKEE (reference sequence). CDR3 region: CASSLVIAGGGLQETQYF. CDR3 DNA sequence: TGTGCCAGCAGCTTGGTGATAGCGGGAGGGGGACTCCAAGAGACCCAGTACTTC.

The rearrangement joins TRBV7-9 to TRBJ1-2; perhaps TRBD1 as D (5 bases). Germline CDR1 and CDR2: SEHNR and FQNEAQ (reference sequence). Trimming took 5 bases from V and 4 from J, leaving 11 bases between them. CDR3 length equals 13 residues. The CDR3 reads CASSLIDSYGYTF. The CDR3, as DNA: TGTGCCAGCAGCCTAATTGACAGCTATGGCTACACCTTC. The whole variable domain, remainder taken from reference TRBV7-9 and TRBJ1-2, is DTGVSQNPRHKITKRGQNVTFRCDPISEHNRLYWYRQTLGQGPEFLTYFQNEAQLEKSRLLSDRFSAERPKGSFSTLEIQRTEQGDSAMYLCASSLIDSYGYTFGSGTRLTVV.

This clonotype was counted between two and nine times. At one boundary the junction diverges from the germline segment, which might be a read error. The rearrangement uses TRBV5-3 and TRBJ2-5, with TRBD2 matching 7 bases. Being an ORF, TRBV5-3 has a function that is uncertain. The CDR3 totals 16 residues. This CDR3 reads CASSYTGLVRAETQYF. The CDR3 DNA sequence: TGTGCCAGCAGCTACACCGGACTAGTACGTGCGGAGACCCAGTACTTC.